Listed below are T cell receptor beta chains from one sample, sequenced in a study of blood T cell repertoires in COVID-19. TCRdb keeps only in-frame clones here, not all; method: immunoSEQ multiplex PCR. The sample has about 190,000 clones; 70% to 90% are singletons. The sample was peripheral blood. These TCRs come from an older man with COVID-19, enrolled during active disease. Each CDR3 is given with its conserved first and last residue. D genes are given only for firm matches. Clone size is not always given. Where it is, it says once, few, many or a class for expanded clones.

d_gene,j_gene,v_gene,abundance,len,CDR3nt,CDR3aa
-,TRBJ2-7,TRBV6-6,-,12,TGTGCCAGCAGGGCCGGGGAGCAGCAGCAGTACTTC,CASRAGEQQQYF
TRBD1,TRBJ1-1,TRBV5-1,once,14,TGCGCCAGCAGCTACCGGACAGGGGGCACTGAAGCTTTCTTT,CASSYRTGGTEAFF
TRBD2,TRBJ2-1,TRBV5-1,-,15,TGCGCCAGCAGCTGGGACCTAGCGGGGGACAATGAGCAGTTCTTC,CASSWDLAGDNEQFF
TRBD1,TRBJ2-2,TRBV5-1,-,17,TGCGCCAGCAGCTTGGGAGCGCAGGGGGCCCACACCGGGGAGCTGTTTTTT,CASSLGAQGAHTGELFF
-,TRBJ1-6,TRBV5-1,-,16,TGCGCCAGCAGCTTGGGCGCGAGCTCCTATAATTCACCCCTCCACTTT,CASSLGASSYNSPLHF
TRBD1,TRBJ1-3,TRBV4-2,-,15,TGTGCCAGCAGCCTGGGACAGGGGGGTGGAAACACCATATATTTT,CASSLGQGGGNTIYF
-,TRBJ2-7,TRBV12-3/TRBV12-4,-,13,TGTGCCAGCAGTTGGGCAGGGTTCAACGAGCAGTACTTC,CASSWAGFNEQYF
TRBD1,TRBJ1-5,TRBV9,-,14,TGTGCCAGCAGCGCCGGGACAGTCAATCAGCCCCAGCATTTT,CASSAGTVNQPQHF
-,TRBJ1-1,TRBV7-9,once,13,TGTGCCAGCGGTAAGGGGAAGAACACTGAAGCTTTCTTT,CASGKGKNTEAFF
-,TRBJ2-6,TRBV19,-,18,TGTGCCAGTCTTCCCGGGGGGACAGGTGGCTCTGGGGCCAACGTCCTGACTTTC,CASLPGGTGGSGANVLTF
-,TRBJ1-6,TRBV19,-,13,TGTGCCAGTAGTATAGGGGGGGGGTACGCCCTCCACTTT,CASSIGGGYALHF
TRBD2,TRBJ2-1,TRBV5-1,few,19,TGCGCCAGCAGCTTCGGGCGGGGGGGCAGCCTTCTCACCTACAATGAGCAGTTCTTC,CASSFGRGGSLLTYNEQFF
-,TRBJ2-1,TRBV2,-,12,TGTGCCAGCAGTGATTCGGGGGATGAGCAGTTCTTC,CASSDSGDEQFF
-,TRBJ1-6,TRBV7-2,-,12,TGTGCCAGCAGCTCACAGGGTTCACCCCTCCACTTT,CASSSQGSPLHF
-,TRBJ2-7,TRBV6-1,-,13,TGTGCCAGCAGTGAATATATCGCCTACGAGCAGTACTTC,CASSEYIAYEQYF
TRBD1,TRBJ2-3,TRBV7-8,-,15,TGTGCCAGCAGCTTCTGGACAGGGGGCACAGATACGCAGTATTTT,CASSFWTGGTDTQYF